These 5 T cell receptor beta chains were sequenced from one sample in a study of blood T cells in healthy people across ages. Sample-barcoded 5' priming and a J-beta primer mix drove a second PCR of roughly 7 to 11 cycles. TCRdb reprocessed the 5' RACE reads with MiXCR, giving one entry per CDR3 protein. The repertoire has fewer than 2 million distinct CDR3 sequences, 30% to 40% of them found once; the top ten carry 20% to 25%. Sequencing used blood. These receptors were collected from a human donor in good health.

The count of this clonotype is one. The chain combines TRBV4-1 with TRBJ1-2; TRBD1 might be the D (5 bases). The V end lost 1 base, the J end lost 8 bases, and 20 bases lay between the germline ends. CDR3 length: 16 amino acids. CDR1 and CDR2 (germline): MGHRA, YSYEKL. CDR3 sequence reads: CASSQGYRGAQKGYTF. The CDR3, as DNA: TGCGCCAGCAGCCAAGGCTACCGAGGGGCGCAAAAGGGCTACACCTTC.

The chain has TRBV12-3 or TRBV12-4 and TRBJ2-4; TRBD1 might be the D (7 bases). The V end was cut by 3 bases, the J end by 13 bases, with 22 bases between. The CDR3 totals 15 residues. CDR3: CASSLYRGLSGEQYF. DNA for the CDR3: TGTGCCAGCAGTTTGTACAGGGGCCTTTCGGGAGAGCAGTACTTC.

This clonotype has just a few counts. The V gene is TRBV5-5, the J gene TRBJ2-5; D is perhaps TRBD1 (5 bases). CDR1 and CDR2 (germline): SGHKS, YYEKEE (reference sequence). The CDR3 runs 14 residues. Trimming stripped 4 bases from V and 4 bases from J, with 14 bases between. CDR3 amino acids: CASSLPTDTETQYF. The CDR3 DNA is TGTGCCAGCAGCCTCCCGACAGACACAGAGACCCAGTACTTC.

This chain joins TRBV20-1 and TRBJ2-1; tentatively, D is TRBD1 or TRBD2 (5 bases each). Germline lookup yields CDR1 DFQATT and CDR2 SNEGSKA (reference sequence). V lost 1 base, J lost 7 bases, and 11 bases lay in between. CDR3 length equals 13 residues. The CDR3 loop reads CSARVEGWNEQFF. The CDR3 DNA is TGCAGTGCTAGAGTAGAGGGGTGGAATGAGCAGTTCTTC.

CDR3 sequence reads: CASSLGVSGGTNEQFF. As DNA, the CDR3 is TGTGCCAGCAGCTTAGGTGTCAGCGGGGGGACAAATGAGCAGTTCTTC. V is TRBV7-2 and J is TRBJ2-1, with 9 bases that match TRBD2. CDR1 and CDR2 (germline): SGHTA, FQGNSA. The trim removed 1 base at V and 7 bases at J, leaving 8 bases unmatched. This CDR3 has 16 amino acids.